This T cell receptor (beta chain) was recovered during a study of Graves' ophthalmopathy and Graves' hyperthyroidism. Researchers took RNA transcripts and amplified TCR beta CDR3 regions from them. HTBI primers were used in a first-round RT-PCR, which preceded a second-round multiplex PCR. Via MiXCR, TCRdb re-called the multiplex PCR reads, giving one row per CDR3 protein. The sample carries about 400,000 distinct CDR3 sequences, 18% recorded once. Trimming removed 3 bases at V and 5 bases at J, with 10 bases between. Germline V gene sequence: CDR1 MNHEY, CDR2 SVGAGI. The CDR3 runs 14 residues. The source of this sequence is a woman aged 18-30 years with Graves' ophthalmopathy. This sequence joins TRBV6-5 and TRBJ2-2; D unresolved. Sequencing used peripheral blood. The CDR3 DNA reads as TGTGCCAGCAGTTATGGCTCGGGTACCGGGGAGCTGTTTTTT. Protein product: CASSYGSGTGELFF.